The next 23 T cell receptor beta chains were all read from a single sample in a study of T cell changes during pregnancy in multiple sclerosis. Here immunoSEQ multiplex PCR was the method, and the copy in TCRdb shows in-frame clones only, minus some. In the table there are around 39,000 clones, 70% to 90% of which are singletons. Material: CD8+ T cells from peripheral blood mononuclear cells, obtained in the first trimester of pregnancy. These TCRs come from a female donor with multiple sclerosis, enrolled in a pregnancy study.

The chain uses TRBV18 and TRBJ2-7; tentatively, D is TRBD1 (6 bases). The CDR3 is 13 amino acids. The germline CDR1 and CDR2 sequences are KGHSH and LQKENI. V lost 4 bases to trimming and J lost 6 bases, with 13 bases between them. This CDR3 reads CASSRTGLVEQYF. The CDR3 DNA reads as TGTGCCAGCTCACGAACAGGGTTGGTCGAGCAGTACTTC.

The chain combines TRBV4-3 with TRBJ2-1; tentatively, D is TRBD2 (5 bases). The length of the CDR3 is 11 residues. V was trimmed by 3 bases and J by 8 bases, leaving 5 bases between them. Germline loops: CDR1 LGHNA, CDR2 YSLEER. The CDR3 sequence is CASSQEDEQFF. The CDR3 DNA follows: TGCGCCAGCAGCCAGGAGGATGAGCAGTTCTTC.

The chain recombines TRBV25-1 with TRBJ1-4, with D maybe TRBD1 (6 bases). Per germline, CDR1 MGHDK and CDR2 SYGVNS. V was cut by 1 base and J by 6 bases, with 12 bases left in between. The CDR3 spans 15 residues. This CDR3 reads CASSEFQGRDEKLFF. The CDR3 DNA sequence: TGTGCCAGCAGTGAATTCCAGGGGAGGGATGAAAAACTGTTTTTT.

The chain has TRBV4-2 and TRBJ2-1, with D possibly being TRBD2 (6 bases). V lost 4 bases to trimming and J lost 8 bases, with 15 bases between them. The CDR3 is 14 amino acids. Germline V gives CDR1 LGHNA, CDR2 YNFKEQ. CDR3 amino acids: CASSPQRAADEQFF. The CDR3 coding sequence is TGTGCCAGCAGCCCCCAGCGGGCGGCGGATGAGCAGTTCTTC.

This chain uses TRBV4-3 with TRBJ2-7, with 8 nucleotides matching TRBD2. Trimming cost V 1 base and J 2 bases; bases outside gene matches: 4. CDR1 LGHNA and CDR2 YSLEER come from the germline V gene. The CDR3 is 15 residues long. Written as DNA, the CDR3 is TGCGCCAGCAGCCAAGCAGCGGGGGCCGCCTACGAGCAGTACTTC. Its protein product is CASSQAAGAAYEQYF.

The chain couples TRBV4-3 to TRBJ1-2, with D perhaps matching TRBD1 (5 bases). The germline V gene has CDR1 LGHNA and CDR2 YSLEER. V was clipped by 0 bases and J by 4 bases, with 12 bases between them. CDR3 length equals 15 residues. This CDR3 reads CASSQDQGKGYGYTF. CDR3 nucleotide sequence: TGCGCCAGCAGCCAAGATCAGGGAAAGGGCTATGGCTACACCTTC.

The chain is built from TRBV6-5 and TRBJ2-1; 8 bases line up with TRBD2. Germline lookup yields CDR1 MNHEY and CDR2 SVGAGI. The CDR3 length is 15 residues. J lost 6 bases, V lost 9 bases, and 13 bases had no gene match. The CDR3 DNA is TGTGCCAGTGCATTCCACGGGGGGGCTCGCAATGAGCAGTTCTTC. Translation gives CASAFHGGARNEQFF.

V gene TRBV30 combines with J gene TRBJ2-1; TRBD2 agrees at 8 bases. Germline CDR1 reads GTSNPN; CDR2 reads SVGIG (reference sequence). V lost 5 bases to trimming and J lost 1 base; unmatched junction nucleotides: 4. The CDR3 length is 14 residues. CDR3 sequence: CAWGKRGSYNEQFF. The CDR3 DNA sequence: TGTGCCTGGGGTAAGCGGGGGTCCTACAATGAGCAGTTCTTC. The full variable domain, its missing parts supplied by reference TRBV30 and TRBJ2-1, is SQTIHQWPATLVQPVGSPLSLECTVEGTSNPNLYWYRQAAGRGLQLLFYSVGIGQISSEVPQNLSASRPQDRQFILSSKKLLLSDSGFYLCAWGKRGSYNEQFFGPGTRLTVL.

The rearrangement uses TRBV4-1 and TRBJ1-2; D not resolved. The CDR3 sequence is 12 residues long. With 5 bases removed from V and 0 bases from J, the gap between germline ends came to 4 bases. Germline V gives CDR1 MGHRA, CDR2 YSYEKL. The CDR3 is CASSGANYGYTF. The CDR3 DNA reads TGCGCCAGCAGCGGAGCTAACTATGGCTACACCTTC.

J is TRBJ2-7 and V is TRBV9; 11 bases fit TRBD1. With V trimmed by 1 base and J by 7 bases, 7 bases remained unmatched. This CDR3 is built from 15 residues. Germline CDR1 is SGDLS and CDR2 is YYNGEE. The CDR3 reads CASSVSTGQGAEQYF. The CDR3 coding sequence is TGTGCCAGCAGCGTATCGACTGGACAGGGGGCTGAGCAGTACTTC.

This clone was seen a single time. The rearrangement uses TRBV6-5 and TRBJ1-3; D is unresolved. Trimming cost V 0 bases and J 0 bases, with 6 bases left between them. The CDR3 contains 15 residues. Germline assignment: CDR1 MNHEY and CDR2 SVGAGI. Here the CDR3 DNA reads TGTGCCAGCAGTTACTCAACGAGCTCTGGAAACACCATATATTTT. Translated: CASSYSTSSGNTIYF.

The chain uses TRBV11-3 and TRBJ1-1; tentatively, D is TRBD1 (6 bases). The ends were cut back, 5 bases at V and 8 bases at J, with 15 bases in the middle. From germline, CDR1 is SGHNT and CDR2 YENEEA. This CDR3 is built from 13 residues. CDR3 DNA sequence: TGTGCCAGCAGCCATCCGGACAGATCGGAAGCTTTCTTT. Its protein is CASSHPDRSEAFF.

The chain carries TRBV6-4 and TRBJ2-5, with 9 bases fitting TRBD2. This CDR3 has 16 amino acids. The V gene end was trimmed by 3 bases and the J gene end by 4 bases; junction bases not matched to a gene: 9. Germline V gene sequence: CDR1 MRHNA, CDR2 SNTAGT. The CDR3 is CASSESWRGGPETQYF. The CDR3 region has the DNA TGTGCCAGCAGTGAATCATGGCGGGGGGGCCCAGAGACCCAGTACTTC.

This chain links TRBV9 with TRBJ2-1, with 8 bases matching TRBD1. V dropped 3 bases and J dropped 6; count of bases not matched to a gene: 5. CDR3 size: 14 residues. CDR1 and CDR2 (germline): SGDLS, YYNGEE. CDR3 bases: TGTGCCAGCAGCGCAGGGGGCTCTGTCAATGAGCAGTTCTTC. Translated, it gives CASSAGGSVNEQFF.

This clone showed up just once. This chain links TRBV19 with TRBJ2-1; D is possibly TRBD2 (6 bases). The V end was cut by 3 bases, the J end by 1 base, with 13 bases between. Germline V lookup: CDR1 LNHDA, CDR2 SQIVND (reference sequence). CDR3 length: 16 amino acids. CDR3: CASSIRAAGSYNEQFF. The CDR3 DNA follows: TGTGCCAGTAGTATCCGGGCGGCGGGGTCCTACAATGAGCAGTTCTTC.

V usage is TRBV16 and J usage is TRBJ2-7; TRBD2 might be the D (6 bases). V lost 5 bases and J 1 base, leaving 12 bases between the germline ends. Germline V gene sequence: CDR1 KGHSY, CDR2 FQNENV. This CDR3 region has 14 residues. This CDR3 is CASSWRGSSYEQYF. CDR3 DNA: TGTGCCAGCAGCTGGCGGGGATCGTCCTACGAGCAGTACTTC.

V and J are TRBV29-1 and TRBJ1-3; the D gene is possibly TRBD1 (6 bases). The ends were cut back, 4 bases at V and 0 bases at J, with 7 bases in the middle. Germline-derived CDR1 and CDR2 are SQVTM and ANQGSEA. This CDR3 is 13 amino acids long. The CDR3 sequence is CSVVQGSGNTIYF. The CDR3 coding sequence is TGCAGCGTTGTACAGGGCTCTGGAAACACCATATATTTT.

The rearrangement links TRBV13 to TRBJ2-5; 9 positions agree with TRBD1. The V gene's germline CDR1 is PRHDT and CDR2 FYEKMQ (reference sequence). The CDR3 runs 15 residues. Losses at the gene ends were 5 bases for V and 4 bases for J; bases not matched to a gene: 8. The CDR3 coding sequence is TGTGCCAGCAGCGTGGGACAGGGCTCCTCAGAGACCCAGTACTTC. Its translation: CASSVGQGSSETQYF. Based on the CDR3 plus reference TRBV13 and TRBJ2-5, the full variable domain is AAGVIQSPRHLIKEKRETATLKCYPIPRHDTVYWYQQGPGQDPQFLISFYEKMQSDKGSIPDRFSAQQFSDYHSELNMSSLELGDSALYFCASSVGQGSSETQYFGPGTRLLVL.

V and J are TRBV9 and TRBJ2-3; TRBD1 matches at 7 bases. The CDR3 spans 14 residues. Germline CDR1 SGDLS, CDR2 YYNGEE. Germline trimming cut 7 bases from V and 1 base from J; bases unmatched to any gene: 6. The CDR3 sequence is CASCRQGGTDTQYF. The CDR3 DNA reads TGTGCCAGCTGTAGACAGGGAGGCACAGATACGCAGTATTTT.

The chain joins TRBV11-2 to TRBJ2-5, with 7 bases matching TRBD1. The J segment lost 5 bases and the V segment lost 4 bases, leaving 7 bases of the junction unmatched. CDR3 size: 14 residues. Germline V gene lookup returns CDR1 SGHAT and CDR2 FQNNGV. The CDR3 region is CASSSGGRLETQYF. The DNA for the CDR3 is TGTGCCAGCAGCTCAGGGGGAAGACTCGAGACCCAGTACTTC.

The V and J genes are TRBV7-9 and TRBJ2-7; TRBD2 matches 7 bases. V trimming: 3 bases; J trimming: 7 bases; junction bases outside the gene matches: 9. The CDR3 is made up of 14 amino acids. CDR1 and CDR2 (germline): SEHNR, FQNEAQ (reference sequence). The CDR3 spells CASSFGGDAWEQYF. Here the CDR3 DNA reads TGTGCCAGCAGCTTTGGGGGGGACGCCTGGGAGCAGTACTTC.

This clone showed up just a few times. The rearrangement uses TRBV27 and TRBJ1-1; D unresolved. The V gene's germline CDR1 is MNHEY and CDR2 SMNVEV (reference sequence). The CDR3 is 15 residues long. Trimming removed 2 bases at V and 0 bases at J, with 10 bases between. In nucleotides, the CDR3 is TGTGCCAGCAGTTTAGCAGGCTCTATGAACACTGAAGCTTTCTTT. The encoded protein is CASSLAGSMNTEAFF.

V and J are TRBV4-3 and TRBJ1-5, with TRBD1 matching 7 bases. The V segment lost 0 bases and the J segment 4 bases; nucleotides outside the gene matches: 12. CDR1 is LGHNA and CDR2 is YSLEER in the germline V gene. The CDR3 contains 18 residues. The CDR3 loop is CASSQDGPGTAQNQPQHF. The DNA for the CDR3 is TGCGCCAGCAGCCAAGATGGTCCCGGGACAGCTCAAAATCAGCCCCAGCATTTT.